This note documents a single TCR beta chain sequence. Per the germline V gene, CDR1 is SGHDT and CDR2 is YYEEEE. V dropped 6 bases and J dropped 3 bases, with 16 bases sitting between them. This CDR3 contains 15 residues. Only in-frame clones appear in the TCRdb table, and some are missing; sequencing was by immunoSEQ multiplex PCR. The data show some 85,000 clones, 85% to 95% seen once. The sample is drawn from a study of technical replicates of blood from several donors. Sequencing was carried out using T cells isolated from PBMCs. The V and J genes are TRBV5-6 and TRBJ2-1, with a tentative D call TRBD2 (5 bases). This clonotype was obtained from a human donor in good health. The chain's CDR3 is CASNYGVLSYNEQFF. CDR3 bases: TGTGCCAGCAATTACGGGGTGTTAAGCTACAATGAGCAGTTCTTC.